Shown below are 27 T cell receptor beta chains from a single sample sequenced in a study of beta chain features in type 1 diabetes. cDNA synthesis used the whole RNA isolate, giving expressed TCRB sequences. Clones were sequenced by immunoSEQ multiplex PCR, and TCRdb holds only the in-frame ones, with some missing. The data contain over 700,000 clones, around a sixth of them singletons. The sequenced sample consisted of naive CD4+ T cells from blood. The receptors derive from a woman between 18 and 30 years old in good health.

Only a few counts were recorded for this clone. The chain is built from TRBV7-2 and TRBJ2-7, with D perhaps TRBD1 (6 bases). Trimming pared 5 bases from V and 3 bases from J, leaving 20 bases between. Germline CDR1 and CDR2: SGHTA and FQGNSA. The CDR3 runs 16 residues. The CDR3: CASSPNRAAVGYEQYF. In DNA form, the CDR3 reads TGTGCCAGCAGCCCAAACAGGGCAGCGGTAGGCTACGAGCAGTACTTC.

The chain links TRBV9 to TRBJ2-3, with 9 positions matching TRBD1. The V gene's germline CDR1 is SGDLS and CDR2 YYNGEE. The J segment lost 3 bases and the V segment lost 0 bases, leaving 2 bases of the junction unmatched. CDR3 length: 15 residues. CDR3 nucleotides: TGTGCCAGCAGCGTAGAAGGGACAGGGACAGATACGCAGTATTTT. This gives the protein CASSVEGTGTDTQYF.

This clone was detected a few times. V and J are TRBV19 and TRBJ2-5; D remains unclear. Germline values: CDR1 LNHDA, CDR2 SQIVND (reference sequence). There are 13 residues in the CDR3. V gave up 10 bases and J gave up 3 bases, with 15 bases separating them. CDR3 DNA sequence: TGTGCCACGAGCGATTACCGGAAAGAGACCCAGTACTTC. Its protein product is CATSDYRKETQYF.

Only a few counts were recorded for this clone. This chain links TRBV15 with TRBJ1-1; TRBD1 might be the D (5 bases). The CDR3 extends over 15 amino acids. The V end lost 1 base, the J end lost 0 bases, and 9 bases lay between the germline ends. Germline V gene data show CDR1 as LNHNV and CDR2 as YYDKDF (reference sequence). Here the CDR3 reads CATSRVGGLNTEAFF. The CDR3 nucleotides are TGTGCCACCAGCAGAGTCGGGGGTCTGAACACTGAAGCTTTCTTT.

This clone was counted between two and nine times. The chain employs TRBV4-2 and TRBJ2-4, with 8 bases identical to TRBD2. Germline trimming cut 0 bases from V and 7 bases from J; bases unmatched to any gene: 8. The V gene's germline CDR1 is LGHNA and CDR2 YNFKEQ. This CDR3 is built from 16 residues. The CDR3 nucleotides read TGTGCCAGCAGCCAAGACTTACGGGAGGGCCTGAACATTCAGTACTTC. This encodes CASSQDLREGLNIQYF.

The genes are TRBV9 and TRBJ2-1, with 10 nucleotides matching TRBD1. The J segment lost 10 bases and the V segment lost 3 bases, leaving 13 bases of the junction unmatched. The CDR3 is made up of 16 amino acids. Germline V gene lookup returns CDR1 SGDLS and CDR2 YYNGEE. The CDR3 is CASSAEGQGFEGEQFF. In nucleotides, the CDR3 is TGTGCCAGCAGCGCGGAGGGACAGGGGTTTGAGGGCGAGCAGTTCTTC.

The chain carries TRBV6-5 and TRBJ2-2; 12 nucleotides line up with TRBD2. V lost 5 bases and J lost 4; bases outside the gene matches: 2. The CDR3 sequence is 15 residues long. Germline CDR1 is MNHEY and CDR2 is SVGAGI. CDR3 sequence (DNA): TGTGCCAGCAGTCCTAGCGGGAGGGCCACCGGGGAGCTGTTTTTT. This gives the protein CASSPSGRATGELFF.

This clone was seen more than once but under ten times. Other DNA sequences in the sample encode the same CDR3. The CDR3 DNA reads as TGTGCCAGCAGCTTGGGTTTAGATACGCAGTATTTT. Encoded protein: CASSLGLDTQYF. The chain is built from TRBV5-6 and TRBJ2-3; D remains ambiguous. The CDR3 covers 12 residues. V was cut by 0 bases and J by 5 bases, with 4 bases left in between. Germline assignment: CDR1 SGHDT and CDR2 YYEEEE.

The gene calls are TRBV5-1 and TRBJ2-2; 14 bases are a match to TRBD2. V was clipped by 4 bases and J by 7 bases; unmatched bases: 6. The CDR3 sequence is 16 residues long. Germline lookup yields CDR1 SGHRS and CDR2 YFSETQ. Written as DNA, the CDR3 is TGCGCCAGCAGCACCTCGACTAGCGGGAGGGTCGGGGAGCTGTTTTTT. Translation: CASSTSTSGRVGELFF.

This clone was recorded a few times. This chain joins TRBV9 and TRBJ2-1; 8 bases align to TRBD2. V lost 0 bases, J lost 2 bases, and 4 bases stayed unmatched. CDR1 is SGDLS, CDR2 YYNGEE, per germline. CDR3 length equals 16 residues. The CDR3 spells CASSVGGSGTYNEQFF. The CDR3 region has the DNA TGTGCCAGCAGCGTAGGAGGTAGCGGGACCTACAATGAGCAGTTCTTC.

The rearrangement uses TRBV20-1 and TRBJ1-3; D call uncertain. Trimming pared 6 bases from V and 4 bases from J, leaving 7 bases between. This CDR3 contains 11 residues. Germline CDR1 is DFQATT and CDR2 is SNEGSKA (reference sequence). Here the CDR3 reads CSAQIGNTIYF. The CDR3 DNA is TGCAGTGCGCAAATAGGAAACACCATATATTTT.

This chain links TRBV28 with TRBJ2-7; D unclear. CDR1 is MDHEN and CDR2 is SYDVKM in the germline V gene. The CDR3 runs 14 residues. The ends were cut back, 1 base at V and 5 bases at J, with 12 bases in the middle. The CDR3 DNA reads TGTGCCAGCAGTTTATCACTGACTCTTGACGAGCAGTACTTC. Residues: CASSLSLTLDEQYF.

J is TRBJ2-7 and V is TRBV7-2; 8 positions match TRBD1. V shed 5 bases and J 6 bases; nucleotides not matched to a gene: 15. This CDR3 contains 16 residues. CDR1 is SGHTA and CDR2 is FQGNSA in the germline V gene. The chain's CDR3 is CASSVLVRQGAGEQYF. The CDR3 coding sequence is TGTGCCAGCAGCGTACTCGTGCGCCAGGGGGCCGGCGAGCAGTACTTC.

In this sample, this clone turned up a few times. This sequence joins TRBV5-5 and TRBJ2-2, with D maybe TRBD2 (5 bases). The CDR3 sequence is 14 residues long. V dropped 2 bases and J dropped 5 bases, with 10 bases sitting between them. From germline, CDR1 is SGHKS and CDR2 YYEKEE (reference sequence). CDR3 loop: CASSFAGITGELFF. CDR3 sequence (DNA): TGTGCCAGCAGCTTTGCCGGGATAACCGGGGAGCTGTTTTTT.

The table lists this clone with a few counts. The V call is TRBV19, the J call TRBJ2-7; D might be TRBD1 (6 bases). The CDR3 contains 15 residues. Germline CDR1 LNHDA, CDR2 SQIVND (reference sequence). Trimming shortened V by 2 bases and J by 2 bases, and 13 bases separated the two germline ends. CDR3 coding DNA: TGTGCCAGTAGTATATTCCCAGGGACACCCTACGAGCAGTACTTC. Amino acid sequence: CASSIFPGTPYEQYF.

This clone was seen a handful of times. The gene calls are TRBV25-1 and TRBJ1-6; the D is unclear. The CDR3 contains 13 residues. Between the trimmed V and J ends, which lost 4 bases and 8 bases, there was a span of 9 bases. Per germline, CDR1 MGHDK and CDR2 SYGVNS. This chain's CDR3 is CASSASPYSPLHF. CDR3 nucleotide sequence: TGTGCCAGCAGTGCCAGTCCGTATTCACCCCTCCACTTT.

This rearrangement joins TRBV6-5 to TRBJ2-7, with TRBD2 matching over 8 bases. This CDR3 is 14 amino acids long. In germline, CDR1 is MNHEY, CDR2 SVGAGI. V lost 6 bases, J lost 8 bases, and 12 bases stayed unmatched. The CDR3, as DNA: TGTGCCAGCAGCCCCGGGACTAGTGCTTCCAAGCAGTACTTC. This codes for CASSPGTSASKQYF.

V gene TRBV5-1 combines with J gene TRBJ2-1; no firm D call. The CDR3 spans 15 residues. Germline assignment: CDR1 SGHRS and CDR2 YFSETQ. V was cut by 4 bases and J by 5 bases, with 16 bases left in between. This chain's CDR3 is CASSVSFSPNNEQFF. As DNA, the CDR3 is TGCGCCAGCAGCGTCAGTTTTAGCCCTAACAATGAGCAGTTCTTC. Combining the CDR3 with reference TRBV5-1 and TRBJ2-1 gives the whole variable domain KAGVTQTPRYLIKTRGQQVTLSCSPISGHRSVSWYQQTPGQGLQFLFEYFSETQRNKGNFPGRFSGRQFSNSRSEMNVSTLELGDSALYLCASSVSFSPNNEQFFGPGTRLTVL.

Notes on this clone: Other DNA sequences in the sample encode the same CDR3. The genes are TRBV9 and TRBJ2-7; TRBD2 agrees at 10 bases. The CDR3 extends over 15 amino acids. In germline, CDR1 is SGDLS, CDR2 YYNGEE. Trimming at V came to 0 bases and at J to 1 base, leaving 1 base not matched to a gene. CDR3 DNA: TGTGCCAGCAGCGTAGGGACTAGCGGATCCTACGAGCAGTACTTC. Amino acid sequence: CASSVGTSGSYEQYF.

This clone has only a few counts. The genes are TRBV7-9 and TRBJ1-1; perhaps TRBD1 as D (5 bases). The CDR3 runs to 15 residues. Trimming took 7 bases from V and 5 from J, leaving 20 bases between them. The germline V gene encodes CDR1 SEHNR and CDR2 FQNEAQ (reference sequence). CDR3 protein: CASIPRGGSRTEAFF. As DNA, the CDR3 is TGTGCCAGCATCCCAAGGGGAGGGTCGCGAACTGAAGCTTTCTTT.

There are a few counts of this clone. CDR3 protein: CATSRDGDGSYGYTF. The CDR3 DNA reads TGTGCCACCAGCAGAGATGGGGACGGTTCCTATGGCTACACCTTC. V usage is TRBV15 and J usage is TRBJ1-2; D is possibly TRBD1 (5 bases). CDR1 and CDR2 (germline): LNHNV, YYDKDF (reference sequence). V was trimmed by 0 bases and J by 4 bases, leaving 12 bases between them. This CDR3 has 15 amino acids.

This clone was seen a handful of times. The gene calls are TRBV27 and TRBJ2-6, with no clear D. The V and J ends lost 2 bases and 2 bases respectively, with 7 bases between them. Germline V CDR1 and CDR2: MNHEY, SMNVEV (reference sequence). CDR3 length equals 15 residues. Here the CDR3 DNA reads TGTGCCAGCAGTTTACTTAAAGCTGGGGCCAACGTCCTGACTTTC. Translated: CASSLLKAGANVLTF. Filled out from reference TRBV27 and TRBJ2-6, the complete variable domain reads EAQVTQNPRYLITVTGKKLTVTCSQNMNHEYMSWYRQDPGLGLRQIYYSMNVEVTDKGDVPEGYKVSRKEKRNFPLILESPSPNQTSLYFCASSLLKAGANVLTFGAGSRLTVL.

This clone was seen more than once but under ten times. The V call is TRBV7-3, the J call TRBJ2-1; TRBD2 agrees at 13 bases. Germline CDR1 is SGHTA and CDR2 is FQGTGA. V shed 4 bases and J 5 bases; nucleotides not matched to a gene: 8. The CDR3 is made up of 17 amino acids. The chain's CDR3 is CASSSQPGTSGNNEQFF. The CDR3 DNA reads as TGTGCCAGCAGCTCACAACCCGGGACTAGCGGGAACAATGAGCAGTTCTTC.

This clone was detected a few times. Other DNA sequences of this sample code for an identical CDR3. The V call is TRBV28, the J call TRBJ2-1; D unclear. V was pared by 6 bases and J by 6 bases, with 6 bases between. Germline V gene lookup returns CDR1 MDHEN and CDR2 SYDVKM. CDR3 size: 11 residues. The CDR3 region has the DNA TGTGCCAGCAGCTCTTTCAATGAGCAGTTCTTC. It encodes CASSSFNEQFF. Based on the CDR3 plus reference TRBV28 and TRBJ2-1, the full variable domain is DVKVTQSSRYLVKRTGEKVFLECVQDMDHENMFWYRQDPGLGLRLIYFSYDVKMKEKGDIPEGYSVSREKKERFSLILESASTNQTSMYLCASSSFNEQFFGPGTRLTVL.

This clone was counted only a few times. The gene calls are TRBV6-5 and TRBJ2-3; 10 nucleotides line up with TRBD2. CDR3 length: 16 residues. The germline CDR1 and CDR2 sequences are MNHEY and SVGAGI. Trimming removed 3 bases from V and 1 base from J; junction bases left unmatched: 4. The CDR3 DNA reads TGTGCCAGCAGTTATCCCGGGACTAGCGGCACAGATACGCAGTATTTT. This translates into CASSYPGTSGTDTQYF.

The chain employs TRBV18 and TRBJ2-1, with 9 positions matching TRBD1. The CDR3 has 15 residues. CDR1 is KGHSH, CDR2 LQKENI, per germline. The ends lost 4 bases at V and 5 bases at J; junction bases unmatched: 6. The DNA for the CDR3 is TGTGCCAGCTCACTCCAGACAGGGGGGGACAATGAGCAGTTCTTC. Translating gives CASSLQTGGDNEQFF.

This clone was found a few times. CDR3 bases: TGTGCCAGCAGCGGGACCCCCCCTCATCAGCCCCAGCATTTT. This gives the protein CASSGTPPHQPQHF. V and J are TRBV2 and TRBJ1-5, with a weak D call TRBD1 (5 bases). Trimming took off 6 bases at V and 5 bases at J, with 14 bases between the two ends. This CDR3 comprises 14 residues. Per germline, CDR1 SNHLY and CDR2 FYNNEI. The complete variable domain, with remaining parts taken from reference TRBV2 and TRBJ1-5, reads EPEVTQTPSHQVTQMGQEVILRCVPISNHLYFYWYRQILGQKVEFLVSFYNNEISEKSEIFDDQFSVERPDGSNFTLKIRSTKLEDSAMYFCASSGTPPHQPQHFGDGTRLSIL.